This record concerns one T cell receptor beta chain sequence. What it recognizes is unknown. V shed 5 bases, J shed 5 bases, and the junction held 2 bases outside the gene matches. From germline, CDR1 is LGHDT and CDR2 YNNKEL (reference sequence). This CDR3 is built from 13 residues. This specimen belongs to a study of response to subunit inactivated influenza vaccine. Findings and limits, study-wide: The authors proposed limited new T cell recruitment per seasonal influenza vaccination.

TCRdb processed the RT-PCR reads anew with MiXCR; each CDR3 protein has one entry. The data hold some 640,000 distinct CDR3 sequences, with approximately 15% observed a single time. The specimen comprised PBMCs from blood, sampled 14 to 15 days before vaccination. The clonotype comes from a man aged 45-65 years who received an inactivated influenza vaccine. This chain links TRBV3-1 with TRBJ2-5; 10 bases are a match to TRBD1. The CDR3 sequence is CASSGQGVETQYF. The CDR3 region has the DNA TGTGCCAGCAGCGGACAGGGGGTTGAGACCCAGTACTTC.